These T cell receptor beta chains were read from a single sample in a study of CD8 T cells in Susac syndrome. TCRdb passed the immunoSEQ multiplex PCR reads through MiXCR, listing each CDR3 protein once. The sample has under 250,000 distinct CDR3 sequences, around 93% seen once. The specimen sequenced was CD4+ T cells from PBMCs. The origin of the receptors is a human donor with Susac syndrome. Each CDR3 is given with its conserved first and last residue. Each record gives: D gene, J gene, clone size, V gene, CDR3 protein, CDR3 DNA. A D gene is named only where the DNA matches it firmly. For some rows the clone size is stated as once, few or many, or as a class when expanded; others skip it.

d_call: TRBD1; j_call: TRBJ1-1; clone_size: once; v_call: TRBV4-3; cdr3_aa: CASSLLGTVEAFF; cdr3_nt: TGCGCCAGCAGCCTATTGGGGACAGTTGAAGCTTTCTTT
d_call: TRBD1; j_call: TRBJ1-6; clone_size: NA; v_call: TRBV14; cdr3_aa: CASSQESLFIGGLNSPLHF; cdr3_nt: TGTGCCAGCAGCCAAGAAAGTCTTTTTATAGGGGGCCTGAATTCACCCCTCCACTTT
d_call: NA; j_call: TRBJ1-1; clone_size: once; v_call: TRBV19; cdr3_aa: CASSNGRGTEAFF; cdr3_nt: TGTGCCAGTAGTAATGGACGAGGCACTGAAGCTTTCTTT
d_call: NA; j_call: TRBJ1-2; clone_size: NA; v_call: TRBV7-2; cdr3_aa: CASSLGRLNYGYTF; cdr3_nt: TGTGCCAGCAGCTTGGGACGGCTTAACTATGGCTACACCTTC
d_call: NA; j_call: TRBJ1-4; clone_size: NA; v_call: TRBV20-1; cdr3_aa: CSARVEVGNEKLFF; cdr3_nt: TGCAGTGCTAGAGTCGAGGTCGGTAATGAAAAACTGTTTTTT
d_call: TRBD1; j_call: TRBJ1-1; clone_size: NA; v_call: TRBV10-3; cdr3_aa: CAISGDRGDTEAFF; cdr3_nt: TGTGCCATCAGTGGGGACAGGGGGGACACTGAAGCTTTCTTT
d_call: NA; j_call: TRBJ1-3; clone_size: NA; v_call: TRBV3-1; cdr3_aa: CASSQPSGNTIYF; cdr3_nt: TGTGCCAGCAGCCAGCCTTCTGGAAACACCATATATTTT
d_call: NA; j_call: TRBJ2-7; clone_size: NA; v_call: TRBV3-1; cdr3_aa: CASSLEIGQVAYEQYF; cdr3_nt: TGTGCCAGCAGCCTTGAAATTGGCCAGGTCGCCTACGAGCAGTACTTC
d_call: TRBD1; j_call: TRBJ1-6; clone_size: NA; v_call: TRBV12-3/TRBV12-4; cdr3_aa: CASSFGRGDSPLHF; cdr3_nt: TGTGCCAGCAGTTTCGGCAGGGGGGACTCACCCCTCCACTTT
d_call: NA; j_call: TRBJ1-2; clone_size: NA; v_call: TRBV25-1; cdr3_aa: CASSESGSRSEGYTF; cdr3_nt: TGTGCCAGCAGTGAATCTGGGAGCAGGTCCGAGGGCTACACCTTC
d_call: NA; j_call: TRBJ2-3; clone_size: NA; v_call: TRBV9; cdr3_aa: CASSPGEISTDTQYF; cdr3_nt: TGTGCCAGCAGCCCGGGTGAGATTAGCACAGATACGCAGTATTTT